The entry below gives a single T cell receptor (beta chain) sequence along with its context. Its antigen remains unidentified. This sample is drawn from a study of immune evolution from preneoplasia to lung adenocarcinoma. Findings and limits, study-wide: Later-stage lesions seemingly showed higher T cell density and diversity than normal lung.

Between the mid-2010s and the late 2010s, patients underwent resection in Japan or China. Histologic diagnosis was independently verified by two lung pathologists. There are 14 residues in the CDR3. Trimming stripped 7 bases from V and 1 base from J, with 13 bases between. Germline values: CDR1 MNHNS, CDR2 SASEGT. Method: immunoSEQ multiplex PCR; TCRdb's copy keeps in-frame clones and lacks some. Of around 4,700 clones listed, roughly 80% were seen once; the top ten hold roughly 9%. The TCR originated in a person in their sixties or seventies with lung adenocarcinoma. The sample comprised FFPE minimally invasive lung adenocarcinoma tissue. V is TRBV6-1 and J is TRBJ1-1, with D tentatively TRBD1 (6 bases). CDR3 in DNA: TGTGCCAGCACGACTCCGGGACAGAACACTGAAGCTTTCTTT. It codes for CASTTPGQNTEAFF.